These 5 T cell receptor beta chains share one sample of origin, sequenced in a study of Ad26.COV2.S vaccination and SARS-CoV-2 variants. Treatment denoted: approximately 18 received Ad26.COV2.S at low or high dose, single or two shots; five or six received placebo; per-sample allocation not given. On day 63 after the first injection, vaccine and placebo recipients gave samples. The method was immunoSEQ multiplex PCR; TCRdb's version includes in-frame clones alone and lacks a portion of them. The data contain under 600,000 clones, roughly nine tenths of them seen just once; the ten biggest clones take up 1.7%. Sequences were derived from peripheral blood, sampled in a trial of Ad26.COV2.S vaccine versus placebo. All receptors derive from a person aged 18 to 65 who received the Ad26.COV2.S COVID-19 vaccine or a placebo.

J is TRBJ2-3 and V is TRBV7-2, with D perhaps TRBD1 (5 bases). V was pared by 1 base and J by 10 bases, with 12 bases between. Germline V lookup: CDR1 SGHTA, CDR2 FQGNSA. The CDR3 runs to 13 residues. The CDR3 region is CASSLEIQGSQYF. DNA for the CDR3: TGTGCCAGCAGCTTAGAAATCCAGGGATCGCAGTATTTT.

This sequence joins TRBV10-3 and TRBJ2-7; possibly TRBD1 for D (5 bases). In germline, CDR1 is ENHRY, CDR2 SYGVKD. This CDR3 spans 16 amino acids. The V end lost 0 bases, the J end lost 2 bases, and 14 bases lay between the germline ends. CDR3 in amino acids: CAISESGQGGPYEQYF. For the CDR3, the DNA is TGTGCCATCAGTGAGTCAGGGCAGGGTGGCCCCTACGAGCAGTACTTC.

The rearrangement uses TRBV7-2 and TRBJ2-4; the D gene is possibly TRBD2 (5 bases). Germline V gene data show CDR1 as SGHTA and CDR2 as FQGNSA. The CDR3 is 12 amino acids. V was clipped by 3 bases and J by 9 bases, with 9 bases between them. This CDR3 is CASSLVEGIQYF. The CDR3 nucleotides read TGTGCCAGCAGCTTGGTCGAGGGCATTCAGTACTTC.

The J gene is TRBJ1-2, the V gene TRBV5-1, with D unresolved. The ends were cut back, 4 bases at V and 4 bases at J, with 11 bases in the middle. The CDR3 is 13 residues long. Germline V gives CDR1 SGHRS, CDR2 YFSETQ. Here the CDR3 DNA reads TGCGCCAGCAGCGCCACCGGACGCTATGGCTACACCTTC. Its protein is CASSATGRYGYTF.

This rearrangement joins TRBV6-5 to TRBJ1-3, with D hard to call. The CDR3 has 14 amino acids. Trimming stripped 6 bases from V and 8 bases from J, with 17 bases between. Germline CDR1 is MNHEY and CDR2 is SVGAGI. This chain's CDR3 is CASRVAVTRYTIYF. The DNA of the CDR3 is TGTGCCAGCAGGGTGGCGGTAACCAGATACACCATATATTTT.